The source of this T cell receptor (beta chain) is a study of blood T cell repertoires in COVID-19. Overall study context: T cells, B-cell-depleted T cells, or PBMCs supplied cDNA or gDNA.

This CDR3 has 15 amino acids. The germline V gene encodes CDR1 LGHDT and CDR2 YNNKEL (reference sequence). Trimming stripped 4 bases from V and 0 bases from J, with 12 bases between. Per the original data handling: From reference gene primer amplification, estimates of nucleated cell counts were derived. TCRdb's copy holds only in-frame clones and misses some; the assay was immunoSEQ multiplex PCR. The V and J calls and clone size are taken from that table; D and trimming were inferred from the DNA. The sample lists over 120,000 clones, 75% to 90% seen once, with roughly 4.3% in the top ten. The table lists this clone with a few counts. Adults between about 18 and 95 years of age took part from 20 to 25 US areas.

The sample consisted of PBMCs or T cells enriched from blood (not recorded which). The receptor comes from a man aged 45 to 65 who had recovered from COVID-19. The V and J genes are TRBV3-1 (or the pseudogene TRBV3-2) and TRBJ2-5; weak D call: TRBD2 (6 bases). The CDR3 region has the DNA TGTGCCAGCAGCCGCGGGAACACGTACCAAGAGACCCAGTACTTC. Protein product: CASSRGNTYQETQYF.